This T cell receptor (beta chain) is drawn from a study of T cell clones after liver transplantation. Germline-derived CDR1 and CDR2 are SGHTA and FQGTGA. V lost 5 bases to trimming and J lost 2 bases; unmatched junction nucleotides: 7. The CDR3 contains 15 residues. Clones were sequenced by immunoSEQ multiplex PCR, and TCRdb holds only the in-frame ones, with some missing. The sample yields nearly 45,000 clones, around 84% seen once. The specimen was CD4+ T cells from blood, collected 24 months after liver transplant. The rearrangement uses TRBV7-3 and TRBJ2-7; TRBD1 aligns across 9 bases. The TCR was taken from a human patient who received a liver transplant. Some T cells may trace back to the graft donor. The CDR3 DNA sequence: TGTGCCAGCAGCCTTTCGGGACAGGGAGCCTACGAGCAGTACTTC. It codes for CASSLSGQGAYEQYF.